The next 24 T cell receptor beta chains were all read from a single sample in a study of post-analysis software for immune sequencing data. Unique molecular identifiers tagged the TCR beta cDNA libraries. TCRdb reprocessed the PCR reads via MiXCR and lists one record per CDR3 protein. The sample has roughly 600,000 distinct CDR3 sequences; around 47% are singletons. General observations from the study: Relative to controls, patients had a handful of TRBV segments at higher frequency, with TRBV5-6, TRBV5-1 and TRBV20-1 among these.

For these receptors, no antigen is known. The sequencing sample was made of blood. Every receptor here comes from a girl under 18 with multiple sclerosis.

The CDR3 nucleotides read TGTGCCAGCAGCTACCTGACAGGACCGAACACTGAAGCTTTCTTT. It codes for CASSYLTGPNTEAFF. The chain recombines TRBV11-2 with TRBJ1-1, with D maybe TRBD1 (6 bases). The CDR3 is 15 amino acids. Germline V lookup: CDR1 SGHAT, CDR2 FQNNGV. V shed 4 bases and J shed 1 base, with 13 bases lying between them.

The DNA of the CDR3 is TGTGCCAGCAGCTTTAGCGGGGGGGCCGCTGGTGAGCAGTTCTTC. It specifies CASSFSGGAAGEQFF. V gene TRBV7-9 combines with J gene TRBJ2-1, with TRBD2 matching over 11 bases. The V gene end was trimmed by 3 bases and the J gene end by 9 bases; junction bases not matched to a gene: 7. The CDR3 totals 15 residues. Germline V gives CDR1 SEHNR, CDR2 FQNEAQ (reference sequence).

The rearrangement links TRBV7-9 to TRBJ2-7, with 11 bases identical to TRBD2. Germline lookup yields CDR1 SEHNR and CDR2 FQNEAQ (reference sequence). The CDR3 contains 15 residues. Unmatched junction bases numbered 6, after V lost 5 bases and J lost 3 bases. CDR3 in DNA: TGTGCCAGCAGCCAGCAACTAGCGGGAGACTACGAGCAGTACTTC. This translates into CASSQQLAGDYEQYF.

This clonotype has only one observation. The chain joins TRBV20-1 to TRBJ1-4; no reliable D call. V was cut by 6 bases and J by 8 bases, with 13 bases left in between. The CDR3 has 12 residues. The germline V gene encodes CDR1 DFQATT and CDR2 SNEGSKA (reference sequence). CDR3 coding DNA: TGCAGTGCGAAGACCAAAGGGGAAAAACTGTTTTTT. This codes for CSAKTKGEKLFF.

This chain connects TRBV4-2 to TRBJ2-3, with TRBD2 matching over 8 bases. The germline gives CDR1 LGHNA, CDR2 YNFKEQ. V dropped 0 bases and J dropped 2; count of bases not matched to a gene: 7. This CDR3 is built from 17 residues. The CDR3 DNA sequence: TGTGCCAGCAGCCAAGATTGGTTTAGCGGGGACACAGATACGCAGTATTTT. Its protein is CASSQDWFSGDTDTQYF.

The CDR3 nucleotides read TGTGCCAGCATGGGAGACACGGTTTACAATGAGCAGTTCTTC. It translates to CASMGDTVYNEQFF. This chain joins TRBV12-3 or TRBV12-4 and TRBJ2-1; possible D gene TRBD2, 5 bases. The CDR3 sequence is 14 residues long. With 7 bases removed from V and 4 bases from J, the gap between germline ends came to 14 bases.

J is TRBJ1-5 and V is TRBV12-3 or TRBV12-4; D possibly corresponds to TRBD1 (6 bases). CDR3 length: 16 residues. The V gene lost 6 bases and the J gene lost 2 bases, with 17 bases spanning the gap. CDR3 in DNA: TGTGCCAGCAGCCTGACAGGACCCCTAGGCAATCAGCCCCAGCATTTT. It is translated as CASSLTGPLGNQPQHF.

The CDR3 sequence: CASSRSRIGPAGTEAFF. The CDR3 DNA follows: TGTGCCAGCAGTAGATCGCGCATTGGACCCGCGGGCACTGAAGCTTTCTTT. The chain employs TRBV27 and TRBJ1-1; no firm D call. Germline lookup yields CDR1 MNHEY and CDR2 SMNVEV (reference sequence). Trimming took 5 bases from V and 4 from J, leaving 23 bases between them. CDR3 length: 17 residues.

This clonotype showed up just a few times. J is TRBJ2-1 and V is TRBV7-3; D might be TRBD2 (6 bases). The CDR3 has 15 residues. Deletions cut 6 bases from V and 4 bases from J, with 16 bases between. Per germline, CDR1 SGHTA and CDR2 FQGTGA. Here the CDR3 DNA reads TGTGCCAGCAGGAAGACAGCGGCGGGGTACAATGAGCAGTTCTTC. Its translation: CASRKTAAGYNEQFF. Full variable domain (outside the CDR3, taken from reference TRBV7-3 and TRBJ2-1): GAGVSQTPSNKVTEKGKYVELRCDPISGHTALYWYRQSLGQGPEFLIYFQGTGAADDSGLPNDRFFAVRPEGSVSTLKIQRTERGDSAVYLCASRKTAAGYNEQFFGPGTRLTVL.

This rearrangement joins TRBV24-1 to TRBJ1-2; unclear D gene. Germline V gene sequence: CDR1 KGHDR, CDR2 SFDVKD. V was clipped by 5 bases and J by 0 bases, with 6 bases between them. The CDR3 runs to 13 residues. This chain's CDR3 is CATSVTANYGYTF. The CDR3 DNA sequence: TGTGCCACCAGTGTTACGGCTAACTATGGCTACACCTTC.

The chain joins TRBV20-1 to TRBJ2-1, with 9 bases lining up with TRBD2. After removal of 5 bases from V and 0 bases from J, the junction contained 8 bases not matched to a gene. This CDR3 region has 16 residues. The germline gives CDR1 DFQATT, CDR2 SNEGSKA (reference sequence). In nucleotides, the CDR3 is TGCAGTGCTCGCTGGCGGGGGGGGAGCTCCTACAATGAGCAGTTCTTC. This codes for CSARWRGGSSYNEQFF.

This clonotype was counted a single time. As DNA, the CDR3 is TGTGCCAGCAGCTTGGGGGACAGGGGGCGCACAGATACGCAGTATTTT. This sequence encodes CASSLGDRGRTDTQYF. The rearrangement uses TRBV5-8 and TRBJ2-3, with TRBD1 matching over 12 bases. V gave up 0 bases and J gave up 1 base; unmatched junction bases: 0. Germline V gene sequence: CDR1 SGHTS, CDR2 YDEGEE. The CDR3 loop spans 16 amino acids.

The genes are TRBV20-1 and TRBJ2-1; D unclear. Germline V gene lookup returns CDR1 DFQATT and CDR2 SNEGSKA (reference sequence). Trimming took 2 bases from V and 8 from J, leaving 13 bases between them. This CDR3 is 13 amino acids long. This CDR3 is CSARRSRVDEQFF. For the CDR3, the DNA is TGCAGTGCTAGAAGGTCACGGGTGGATGAGCAGTTCTTC.

CDR3 DNA: TGTGCCAGCAGCCCTTACACGGGCACAGATACGCAGTATTTT. Translation gives CASSPYTGTDTQYF. The V and J genes are TRBV5-5 and TRBJ2-3; no reliable D call. CDR3 length: 14 residues. Germline V gene sequence: CDR1 SGHKS, CDR2 YYEKEE (reference sequence). Trimming cost V 4 bases and J 1 base, with 10 bases left between them.

This clonotype was counted a single time. This chain uses TRBV12-3 or TRBV12-4 with TRBJ1-2; maybe TRBD1 (6 bases). V shed 5 bases and J shed 7 bases, with 17 bases lying between them. This CDR3 spans 14 amino acids. This CDR3 is CASSLSGRGGGYTF. The CDR3 DNA reads as TGTGCCAGCAGTCTATCCGGCAGGGGAGGTGGCTACACCTTC.

The CDR3 region has the DNA TGTGCCAGCAGCTTAGTATTGGATTCTAACTATGGCTACACCTTC. This gives the protein CASSLVLDSNYGYTF. The chain employs TRBV7-9 and TRBJ1-2; D call uncertain. The CDR3 covers 15 residues. Trimming stripped 1 base from V and 0 bases from J, with 9 bases between. Per germline, CDR1 SEHNR and CDR2 FQNEAQ (reference sequence).

Details on this clonotype: Relative to the germline gene, one junction end is altered; a read error may explain this. The chain joins TRBV29-1 to TRBJ2-7; a possible D gene is TRBD1 (6 bases). Germline loops: CDR1 SQVTM, CDR2 ANQGSEA. There are 13 residues in the CDR3. This chain's CDR3 is CGVEEDSSYEQYF. The CDR3 DNA reads as TGCGGCGTGGAAGAGGACAGCTCCTACGAGCAGTACTTC.

The rearrangement joins TRBV5-1 to TRBJ2-7, with TRBD2 matching 7 bases. The closer fit of TRBJ2-5 to the DNA end suggests the J call may be wrong. The CDR3 consists of 14 residues. CDR1 is SGHRS and CDR2 is YFSETQ in the germline V gene. In nucleotides, the CDR3 is TGCGCCAGCAGTTCGGCGGGGGTAACGGAGACCCAGTACTTC. It encodes CASSSAGVTETQYF.

This chain links TRBV20-1 with TRBJ1-2; D may be TRBD1 (5 bases). The CDR3 is made up of 14 amino acids. Germline CDR1 and CDR2: DFQATT and SNEGSKA (reference sequence). Trimming took off 3 bases at V and 0 bases at J, with 11 bases between the two ends. CDR3 nucleotide sequence: TGCAGTGCTAGCGGGCAGGGACCTAACTATGGCTACACCTTC. It is translated as CSASGQGPNYGYTF.

This clonotype has more than one count but fewer than ten. This chain links TRBV5-1 with TRBJ2-1, with 10 bases matching TRBD2. With V trimmed by 2 bases and J by 9 bases, 5 bases remained unmatched. Germline CDR1 is SGHRS and CDR2 is YFSETQ. The CDR3 totals 14 residues. Here the CDR3 reads CASSFSGRASEQFF. CDR3 DNA: TGCGCCAGCAGCTTCAGCGGGAGGGCCTCTGAGCAGTTCTTC.

This clonotype was seen more than once but under ten times. J is TRBJ2-1 and V is TRBV29-1, with unresolved D. V was clipped by 5 bases and J by 9 bases, with 14 bases between them. The CDR3 length is 12 residues. CDR1 is SQVTM, CDR2 ANQGSEA, per germline. The CDR3 DNA reads as TGCAGCGTTTCCGCTAGTAAAGCTGAGCAGTTCTTC. The encoded protein is CSVSASKAEQFF.

The chain couples TRBV7-9 to TRBJ2-1; TRBD1 matches at 9 bases. The CDR3 is 16 amino acids. CDR1 and CDR2 (germline): SEHNR, FQNEAQ (reference sequence). V shed 0 bases, J shed 9 bases, and the junction held 9 bases outside the gene matches. This CDR3 reads CASSLAGGDRAFEQFF. The CDR3 DNA reads TGTGCCAGCAGCTTAGCTGGGGGGGACAGGGCTTTTGAGCAGTTCTTC.

The rearrangement links TRBV7-9 to TRBJ2-3, with no clear D. The CDR3 has 14 amino acids. Germline V gene sequence: CDR1 SEHNR, CDR2 FQNEAQ (reference sequence). The V end was cut by 2 bases, the J end by 2 bases, with 8 bases between. CDR3 DNA sequence: TGTGCCAGCAGCTTAAGCTCGATCACAGATACGCAGTATTTT. It translates to CASSLSSITDTQYF.

This clonotype was counted between two and nine times. The rearrangement joins TRBV12-3 or TRBV12-4 to TRBJ2-7; 9 bases fit TRBD1. The J segment lost 1 base and the V segment lost 7 bases, leaving 5 bases of the junction unmatched. This CDR3 contains 14 residues. The CDR3 is CASTSGTGSYEQYF. CDR3 DNA: TGTGCCAGCACCTCCGGGACAGGGTCCTACGAGCAGTACTTC.